The 19 T cell receptor beta chains listed next were all sequenced from one sample in a study of CD8 T cells in Susac syndrome. After extraction with the RNeasy kit, roughly 0.45 to 1 ug of the RNA was reverse transcribed using random hexamers. TCRdb processed the immunoSEQ multiplex PCR reads anew with MiXCR; each CDR3 protein has one entry. The sample records under 55,000 distinct CDR3 sequences, roughly 93% being singletons. Sequencing was done on a sample of CD8+ T cells from PBMCs. These TCRs come from a human donor with multiple sclerosis.

The chain combines TRBV20-1 with TRBJ1-2; D remains ambiguous. V was shortened by 2 bases and J by 2 bases, with 15 bases between the two germline ends. The CDR3 loop spans 15 amino acids. Germline V gives CDR1 DFQATT, CDR2 SNEGSKA (reference sequence). CDR3 protein: CSARRFRRLNYGYTF. For the CDR3, the DNA is TGCAGTGCTAGACGATTTAGGCGCCTAAACTATGGCTACACCTTC.

The CDR3 DNA reads TGTGCCAGCAGCTTAGGCGGGGGGATCACAGATACGCAGTATTTT. Translated: CASSLGGGITDTQYF. The rearrangement links TRBV7-8 to TRBJ2-3; 8 bases line up with TRBD2. Germline V gene lookup returns CDR1 SGHVS and CDR2 FQNEAQ. J lost 2 bases, V lost 1 base, and 2 bases had no gene match. The CDR3 covers 15 residues. The whole variable domain, filled in from reference TRBV7-8 and TRBJ2-3, reads GAGVSQSPRYKVAKRGQDVALRCDPISGHVSLFWYQQALGQGPEFLTYFQNEAQLDKSGLPSDRFFAERPEGSVSTLKIQRTQQEDSAVYLCASSLGGGITDTQYFGPGTRLTVL.

The chain couples TRBV7-9 to TRBJ1-1; 7 positions agree with TRBD1. V shed 5 bases and J 5 bases; nucleotides not matched to a gene: 8. This CDR3 comprises 14 residues. Germline CDR1 reads SEHNR; CDR2 reads FQNEAQ (reference sequence). The CDR3 DNA reads TGTGCCAGCAGCACGGCGACAGGGAGGACTGAAGCTTTCTTT. Amino acid sequence: CASSTATGRTEAFF.

V usage is TRBV5-6 and J usage is TRBJ2-3; the match to TRBD2 covers 12 bases. The CDR3 is 15 amino acids. CDR1 is SGHDT, CDR2 YYEEEE, per germline. V lost 7 bases to trimming and J lost 3 bases; unmatched junction nucleotides: 6. The chain's CDR3 is CASSGLAGFTDTQYF. The DNA of the CDR3 is TGTGCCAGCTCCGGACTAGCGGGGTTTACAGATACGCAGTATTTT.

The rearrangement joins TRBV9 to TRBJ2-1, with D tentatively TRBD2 (7 bases). Germline V gene data show CDR1 as SGDLS and CDR2 as YYNGEE. The CDR3 consists of 15 residues. The V and J ends lost 0 bases and 4 bases respectively, with 11 bases between them. In DNA form, the CDR3 reads TGTGCCAGCAGCGTAGTAGGGGGGGAGTACAATGAGCAGTTCTTC. The encoded protein is CASSVVGGEYNEQFF.

J is TRBJ2-1 and V is TRBV28; tentatively, D is TRBD1 (8 bases). Per the germline V gene, CDR1 is MDHEN and CDR2 is SYDVKM. The CDR3 loop spans 14 amino acids. The V and J ends lost 4 bases and 7 bases respectively, with 14 bases between them. The CDR3 nucleotides are TGTGCCAGCAGTTCGACAGGGGAGGGGAATGAGCAGTTCTTC. Its protein is CASSSTGEGNEQFF. Full variable domain (rest looked up from reference TRBV28 and TRBJ2-1): DVKVTQSSRYLVKRTGEKVFLECVQDMDHENMFWYRQDPGLGLRLIYFSYDVKMKEKGDIPEGYSVSREKKERFSLILESASTNQTSMYLCASSSTGEGNEQFFGPGTRLTVL.

V and J are TRBV27 and TRBJ2-7; tentative D call: TRBD1 (6 bases). From germline, CDR1 is MNHEY and CDR2 SMNVEV (reference sequence). This CDR3 is 15 amino acids long. V shed 2 bases and J shed 2 bases, with 13 bases lying between them. This CDR3 reads CASSLIQGSPYEQYF. The DNA for the CDR3 is TGTGCCAGCAGTTTAATCCAGGGGTCCCCCTACGAGCAGTACTTC.

The chain joins TRBV6-2 or TRBV6-3 to TRBJ2-3; 7 bases are a match to TRBD2. Germline CDR1 and CDR2: MNHEY and SVGEGT. Germline trimming cut 6 bases from V and 4 bases from J; bases unmatched to any gene: 7. The CDR3 spans 14 residues. The CDR3 bases are TGTGCCAGCAGGTGGACTAGTCGGCCAGATACGCAGTATTTT. Translated, it gives CASRWTSRPDTQYF.

V and J are TRBV7-9 and TRBJ2-2, with D maybe TRBD2 (6 bases). The V gene's germline CDR1 is SEHNR and CDR2 FQNEAQ (reference sequence). This CDR3 has 17 amino acids. The V end was cut by 1 base, the J end by 2 bases, with 14 bases between. This CDR3 reads CASSLEDGGINTGELFF. CDR3 coding DNA: TGTGCCAGCAGCTTAGAGGACGGGGGTATAAACACCGGGGAGCTGTTTTTT.

This chain joins TRBV30 and TRBJ2-7; 9 bases match TRBD1. Germline V gene data show CDR1 as GTSNPN and CDR2 as SVGIG (reference sequence). With 0 bases clipped from V and 7 bases from J, the junction kept 4 bases outside the gene matches. There are 13 residues in the CDR3. CDR3 coding DNA: TGTGCCTGGAGTGTGGGACAGGGTCCTGAGCAGTACTTC. Translated: CAWSVGQGPEQYF.

A single count supports this clonotype. The CDR3, as DNA: TGTGCCAGCAGTGGGGACAGAAAAAATGAAAAACTGTTTTTT. Amino acid sequence: CASSGDRKNEKLFF. This chain links TRBV2 with TRBJ1-4, with 7 bases that match TRBD1. Germline lookup yields CDR1 SNHLY and CDR2 FYNNEI. J gave up 5 bases and V 4 bases, and 4 bases lay outside the gene matches. CDR3 length: 14 amino acids. The full variable domain, in which reference TRBV2 and TRBJ1-4 provide the parts outside the CDR3, is EPEVTQTPSHQVTQMGQEVILRCVPISNHLYFYWYRQILGQKVEFLVSFYNNEISEKSEIFDDQFSVERPDGSNFTLKIRSTKLEDSAMYFCASSGDRKNEKLFFGSGTQLSVL.

The CDR3 here is CASSQGEESHPNYGYTF. Here the CDR3 DNA reads TGTGCCAGCAGCCAAGGGGAGGAGTCCCACCCTAACTATGGCTACACCTTC. The V and J genes are TRBV4-2 and TRBJ1-2; D not resolved. V was trimmed by 1 base and J by 0 bases, leaving 15 bases between them. The CDR3 has 17 residues. The V gene's germline CDR1 is LGHNA and CDR2 YNFKEQ.

V is TRBV5-1 and J is TRBJ1-1; no reliable D call. Per the germline V gene, CDR1 is SGHRS and CDR2 is YFSETQ. The V gene lost 5 bases and the J gene lost 12 bases, with 17 bases spanning the gap. The CDR3 is 12 amino acids. The CDR3: CASRESGERTFF. The DNA of the CDR3 is TGCGCCAGCAGGGAATCGGGAGAGAGGACTTTCTTT.

Concerning this clonotype: An end of the junction does not agree with germline; a read error may underlie this. DNA for the CDR3: TGTGCTAGCAGCCCTGAGCGCAGCGGGGTGATCACCGGGGAGCTGTTTTTT. As protein: CASSPERSGVITGELFF. The gene calls are TRBV7-7 and TRBJ2-2; TRBD2 matches 7 bases. Looked up from germline, CDR1 is SSHAT and CDR2 is FNYEAQ (reference sequence). This CDR3 is built from 17 residues.

V is TRBV11-2 and J is TRBJ2-1; 9 bases line up with TRBD1. The CDR3 covers 14 residues. With 7 bases clipped from V and 6 bases from J, the junction kept 7 bases outside the gene matches. Per the germline V gene, CDR1 is SGHAT and CDR2 is FQNNGV. CDR3 loop: CASTPGQGFNEQFF. CDR3 nucleotide sequence: TGTGCCAGCACCCCGGGACAGGGCTTCAATGAGCAGTTCTTC.

The CDR3 is CASGGGLVGETQYF. The CDR3 DNA reads as TGTGCTAGTGGTGGGGGACTAGTCGGAGAGACCCAGTACTTC. J is TRBJ2-5 and V is TRBV12-5; 8 bases are shared with TRBD2. Germline trimming cut 5 bases from V and 4 bases from J; bases unmatched to any gene: 6. Looked up from germline, CDR1 is LGHNT and CDR2 is FRNRAP. The CDR3 is made up of 14 amino acids.

J is TRBJ2-7 and V is TRBV7-8; 9 nucleotides agree with TRBD2. CDR1 is SGHVS, CDR2 FQNEAQ, per germline. This CDR3 spans 14 amino acids. The V and J ends lost 5 bases and 2 bases, in that order; junction bases with no gene match: 4. CDR3 sequence: CASSPRGGAYEQYF. As DNA, the CDR3 is TGTGCCAGCAGCCCGCGGGGGGGGGCCTACGAGCAGTACTTC.

The chain uses TRBV11-2 and TRBJ1-2; D might be TRBD1 (5 bases). This CDR3 is 15 amino acids long. Germline V gives CDR1 SGHAT, CDR2 FQNNGV. V lost 0 bases, J lost 10 bases, and 18 bases lay in between. The CDR3: CASSLDSLTGSPYTF. CDR3 nucleotide sequence: TGTGCCAGCAGCTTAGACTCACTCACAGGATCGCCCTACACCTTC.

The genes are TRBV7-9 and TRBJ1-2; possible D gene TRBD1, 5 bases. CDR1 is SEHNR, CDR2 FQNEAQ, per germline (reference sequence). This CDR3 is 16 amino acids long. With 5 bases removed from V and 1 base from J, the gap between germline ends came to 17 bases. The CDR3 nucleotides are TGTGCCAGCAGCCCGGAATATAGGGACCTTAACTATGGCTACACCTTC. Protein: CASSPEYRDLNYGYTF.